A selection of T cell receptor beta chains follows, all from one sample in a study of blood T cell repertoires in COVID-19. Assay: immunoSEQ multiplex PCR; the TCRdb copy retains only in-frame clones and omits some. The sample contains nearly 110,000 clones, under 90% of which appear only once. Sequenced: peripheral blood. The receptor source for this set is a woman aged 55-75 years with acute or convalescent COVID-19. Both conserved end residues are part of each CDR3. Each record gives: CDR3 DNA, CDR3 protein, clone size, J gene, V gene, D gene. D genes are given only for firm matches. Clone size appears in some rows only: once, few, many, or a class for an expanded clone.

TGTGCCAGCAGCTTAGCGGGGGGAGACGCCCGCTACGAGCAGTACTTC	CASSLAGGDARYEQYF	once	TRBJ2-7	TRBV7-2	NA
TGTGCCAGTAGATCTGGAGGAGATACGCAGTATTTT	CASRSGGDTQYF	NA	TRBJ2-3	TRBV19	NA
TGTGCCAGCAGTTTTTCTCCTAACACAGATACGCAGTATTTT	CASSFSPNTDTQYF	NA	TRBJ2-3	TRBV6-5	NA
TGCAGTGCTAGTTTCGCGGGGGGGCCAAATGAGCAGTTCTTC	CSASFAGGPNEQFF	NA	TRBJ2-1	TRBV20-1	TRBD2
TGTGCCAGCAGAACCAACCAGGGGGAGGCTTTCTTT	CASRTNQGEAFF	NA	TRBJ1-1	TRBV27	TRBD1
TGTGCCAGCAGCGTCGACAGGGGCAATTCACCCCTCCACTTT	CASSVDRGNSPLHF	NA	TRBJ1-6	TRBV9	TRBD1
TGTGCCAGCAGCAGAGCTAACTATGGCTACACCTTC	CASSRANYGYTF	NA	TRBJ1-2	TRBV3-1/TRBV3-2	NA
TGTGCCAGCTCGTTATCACAGAACACCGGGGAGCTGTTTTTT	CASSLSQNTGELFF	NA	TRBJ2-2	TRBV18	NA
TGTGCCAGCAGTTATAGTCTCAATGCCCTCTACAATGAGCAGTTCTTC	CASSYSLNALYNEQFF	once	TRBJ2-1	TRBV6-5	NA
TGCGCCAGCAGTAGGACATCCATTCCCTACAATGAGCAGTTCTTC	CASSRTSIPYNEQFF	NA	TRBJ2-1	TRBV10-1	NA
TGTGCCAGCAGTTTACGTACCGGGACTGTACAAGAGACCCAGTACTTC	CASSLRTGTVQETQYF	NA	TRBJ2-5	TRBV27	NA
TGTGCCAGCAGCCGCTTGAGATCGAACACCGGGGAGCTGTTTTTT	CASSRLRSNTGELFF	NA	TRBJ2-2	TRBV7-9	NA
TGTGCCAGCAGCGCGGGAGGGGGCAATCAGCCCCAGCATTTT	CASSAGGGNQPQHF	NA	TRBJ1-5	TRBV9	NA
TGTGCCAGCAGGGGGGACAGCAACTCCTACAATGAGCAGTTCTTC	CASRGDSNSYNEQFF	NA	TRBJ2-1	TRBV5-8	TRBD1
TGTGCCAGCAGGGGACAAGTAAACACTGAAGCTTTCTTT	CASRGQVNTEAFF	NA	TRBJ1-1	TRBV6-4	NA
TGCAGCGTTGCGTTCGTGGGGGGGTACAATGAGCAGTTCTTC	CSVAFVGGYNEQFF	NA	TRBJ2-1	TRBV29-1	TRBD2
TGTGCCAGCAGCTCCCCCCTGGGTAGCGGATACAATGAGCAGTTCTTC	CASSSPLGSGYNEQFF	NA	TRBJ2-1	TRBV7-9	NA
TGCGCCAGCAGCTTGGAAGGGACTTCGGACACTGAAGCTTTCTTT	CASSLEGTSDTEAFF	NA	TRBJ1-1	TRBV5-1	NA
TGTGCCAGCAGCCCGGGTGGGACTAGCGGGGCCAGGGAGCTGTTTTTT	CASSPGGTSGARELFF	NA	TRBJ2-2	TRBV7-8	TRBD2
TGTGCCAGCATCACTATTGCGGGCTCGGCGGATACGCAGTATTTT	CASITIAGSADTQYF	NA	TRBJ2-3	TRBV2	NA
TGTGCCAGCAGACGTTCTAACATGGCAGGGGGAGCCCTCCACGAGCAGTACTTC	CASRRSNMAGGALHEQYF	once	TRBJ2-7	TRBV21-1	NA
TGTGCCAGCTCACCAAGGCAGGCGGCAGGGGCTCCTGAAGCTTTCTTT	CASSPRQAAGAPEAFF	NA	TRBJ1-1	TRBV18	NA
TGTGCCAGCAGGCAAGGACTAGCGGGGGTTAACACAGATACGCAGTATTTT	CASRQGLAGVNTDTQYF	NA	TRBJ2-3	TRBV27	TRBD2
TGTGCCAGCAGCTTGACCTATAGGCTAGCGGAACTCAATGAGCAGTTCTTC	CASSLTYRLAELNEQFF	NA	TRBJ2-1	TRBV5-4	TRBD2
TGTGCCAGCAGCGTAGGTGCGGGGGCAGGGGAGACCCAGTACTTC	CASSVGAGAGETQYF	NA	TRBJ2-5	TRBV9	NA
TGTGCCAGCAGTGACAACAGCCGGATAAATAACTATGGCTACACCTTC	CASSDNSRINNYGYTF	NA	TRBJ1-2	TRBV6-1	NA
TGTGCCACCAGCAGGGACAGGGGCTTCGGGGAGCAGTACTTC	CATSRDRGFGEQYF	NA	TRBJ2-7	TRBV15	TRBD1
TGTGCCACCTACCCTTATCCCCGGGGGGCGAACACTGAAGCTTTCTTT	CATYPYPRGANTEAFF	once	TRBJ1-1	TRBV28	NA
TGTGCCAGCTCACTGGATAGGACAGCGTACGAGCAGTACTTC	CASSLDRTAYEQYF	NA	TRBJ2-7	TRBV18	NA
TGTGCCAGCAGCTTGGTGGGACAGGGGGCGCGAGGAAACACCATATATTTT	CASSLVGQGARGNTIYF	NA	TRBJ1-3	TRBV5-6	TRBD1
TGTGCCAGCTCAAAGGGACAGGGTAACACCGGGGAGCTGTTTTTT	CASSKGQGNTGELFF	NA	TRBJ2-2	TRBV18	TRBD1
TGTGCCAGCAGCCAAGCTGGAGCGGGGAACGGCGATGAGCAGTTCTTC	CASSQAGAGNGDEQFF	NA	TRBJ2-1	TRBV3-1/TRBV3-2	TRBD2
TGTGCCAGCAGCGTCGACCCGACTACTGACTCTGGAAACACCATATATTTT	CASSVDPTTDSGNTIYF	NA	TRBJ1-3	TRBV9	NA
TGCAGCGTTGGACAGGGGAACTATGGCTACACCTTC	CSVGQGNYGYTF	NA	TRBJ1-2	TRBV29-1	TRBD1
TGTGCCAGCAGTTCGCTGACAGGGGGCACAGATACGCAGTATTTT	CASSSLTGGTDTQYF	NA	TRBJ2-3	TRBV27	TRBD1
TGCGCCAGCAGCCACTCACCAGAGACCCAGTACTTC	CASSHSPETQYF	once	TRBJ2-5	TRBV5-1	NA
TGTGCCAGCAGTTTAGAACAGGGGTTCTACAATGAGCAGTTCTTC	CASSLEQGFYNEQFF	NA	TRBJ2-1	TRBV27	TRBD1
TGCGCCAGCAGCTTGTCGGCTAGGGGTGAAAAACTGTTTTTT	CASSLSARGEKLFF	NA	TRBJ1-4	TRBV5-1	NA
TGTGCCAGCAGCCTGACAGGGGGCAGGGGTAACACTGAAGCTTTCTTT	CASSLTGGRGNTEAFF	once	TRBJ1-1	TRBV7-9	TRBD1
TGTGCCAGCAGCTTATTTAGGGGTGCCTTAAACAATGAGCAGTTCTTC	CASSLFRGALNNEQFF	once	TRBJ2-1	TRBV7-2	NA